The rows below give T cell receptor beta chains drawn from one sample of a study of OX40 agonist ivuxolimab in advanced cancers. Produced via immunoSEQ multiplex PCR; TCRdb's table is partial and in-frame only. Of approximately 70,000 clones detected, 87% appear once; the ten largest clones hold roughly 1.3%. This material consisted of CD4+ or CD8+ T cells sorted from blood, taken in a trial of the OX40 agonist ivuxolimab. The receptors shown here come from an adult with an advanced solid tumor such as melanoma, head and neck, liver or kidney cancer. CDR3s include the opening cysteine and the closing phenylalanine or tryptophan. The order of the fields is CDR3 length, V gene, J gene, D gene, clone size, CDR3 DNA, CDR3 protein. D genes are given only for firm matches. A clone size is listed for some rows: how often the clone was seen (once, few, many), or a class if it is expanded.

13,TRBV30,TRBJ2-4,-,-,TGTGCCTGGTCGTCGGGAGCCAAAAACATTCAGTACTTC,CAWSSGAKNIQYF
17,TRBV4-1,TRBJ2-7,-,-,TGCGCCAGCAGCCAATCCCGGGGAGAGCCCCATTCCTACGAGCAGTACTTC,CASSQSRGEPHSYEQYF
14,TRBV5-6,TRBJ1-1,-,-,TGTGCCAGCAGCGACTTACAGGGGAACACTGAAGCTTTCTTT,CASSDLQGNTEAFF
16,TRBV2,TRBJ2-2,-,-,TGTGCCAGCAGTTACACAAGACGTGCGAACACCGGGGAGCTGTTTTTT,CASSYTRRANTGELFF
13,TRBV30,TRBJ2-7,-,-,TGTGCCTGGAGTGTACCTGGAACCTACGAGCAGTACTTC,CAWSVPGTYEQYF
13,TRBV9,TRBJ1-6,-,-,TGTGCCAGCAGCGCAACTCCGGACTCACCCCTCCACTTT,CASSATPDSPLHF
17,TRBV5-1,TRBJ2-2,TRBD2,-,TGCGCCAGCAGCTTGCCGGGACTAGCGGGAGGCACCGGGGAGCTGTTTTTT,CASSLPGLAGGTGELFF
14,TRBV19,TRBJ2-3,TRBD1,-,TGTGCCAGTAGTATTTGGACAGGGGAAGATACGCAGTATTTT,CASSIWTGEDTQYF
12,TRBV28,TRBJ2-7,-,-,TGTGCCAGCAGTTTTCGCCAGGGGGAGCAGTACTTC,CASSFRQGEQYF
15,TRBV5-8,TRBJ2-1,TRBD1,once,TGTGCCAGCAGTCTACCCGGGGACAGGGTCGATGAGCAGTTCTTC,CASSLPGDRVDEQFF
15,TRBV11-2,TRBJ2-5,TRBD1,-,TGTGCCAGCAGCTTAGGTCAGGGGGCGAGGGAGACCCAGTACTTC,CASSLGQGARETQYF
15,TRBV6-5,TRBJ1-2,TRBD1,once,TGTGCCAGCAGTCCTTGGACAGGGGGGAACTATGGCTACACCTTC,CASSPWTGGNYGYTF
12,TRBV29-1,TRBJ1-4,-,-,TGCAGCGTTGCACAGGAGGGCAGAAAACTGTTTTTT,CSVAQEGRKLFF
15,TRBV11-2,TRBJ1-1,TRBD1,once,TGTGCCAGCAGCTTATCAGGGGGCTTGATTACTGAAGCTTTCTTT,CASSLSGGLITEAFF
15,TRBV5-4,TRBJ2-3,-,-,TGTGCCAGCAGCCGGGGGGCCTTAACCGTAGATACGCAGTATTTT,CASSRGALTVDTQYF
13,TRBV28,TRBJ1-2,-,-,TGTGCCAGCGTAAAGGGGGGGAACTATGGCTACACCTTC,CASVKGGNYGYTF
13,TRBV5-1,TRBJ1-2,TRBD1,medium-sized,TGCGCCAGCAGCTGGGACAGGGGCAGCGGCTACACCTTC,CASSWDRGSGYTF
13,TRBV7-6,TRBJ1-1,TRBD1,-,TGTGCCAGCAGCTTGGAGACAGGGGATGAAGCTTTCTTT,CASSLETGDEAFF
16,TRBV4-2,TRBJ2-6,-,once,TGTGCCAGCAGCCAAGCGGGCAGCTCTGGGGCCAACGTCCTGACTTTC,CASSQAGSSGANVLTF
14,TRBV2,TRBJ2-7,-,-,TGTGCCAGCCAACGCCTACAGGGCCCCTACGAGCAGTACTTC,CASQRLQGPYEQYF
13,TRBV18,TRBJ2-7,-,-,TGTGCCAGCTCATCTTCATTTGGAGGCGAGCAGTACTTC,CASSSSFGGEQYF
13,TRBV6-4,TRBJ2-1,-,-,TGTGCCAGCAGTGACTCGATTCCGGGGGAGCAGTTCTTC,CASSDSIPGEQFF
15,TRBV19,TRBJ2-1,TRBD2,once,TGTGCCAGTAGTAAAACTAGCGGGAATTCCAATGAGCAGTTCTTC,CASSKTSGNSNEQFF
17,TRBV10-3,TRBJ2-1,-,-,TGTGCCATCAGTGAGACTACTCGGGGGGCGGGAGCAGGAGAGCAGTTCTTC,CAISETTRGAGAGEQFF
15,TRBV2,TRBJ2-2,-,-,TGTGCCAGCAGTGACTCCATCGCGAACACCGGGGAGCTGTTTTTT,CASSDSIANTGELFF
15,TRBV5-1,TRBJ1-4,-,once,TGCGCCAGCAGCTTGGTAGGCGGGGAAAATGAAAAACTGTTTTTT,CASSLVGGENEKLFF